Reported below is one T cell receptor beta chain. Its cognate antigen is unknown. The sample originates from a study of shared clonotypes between healthy human individuals. Study outcomes and limitations: Since donors were few, the genetic and exposure-history diversity represented was limited.

TCRdb's copy holds only in-frame clones and misses some; the assay was immunoSEQ multiplex PCR. Of about 320,000 clones in the sample, about nine tenths were seen once. CDR1 and CDR2 from the germline V gene are MGHRA and YSYEKL. Trimming pared 1 base from V and 6 bases from J, leaving 10 bases between. This CDR3 has 13 residues. The sequence was obtained from a man aged 18 to 30 in good health. Sequenced: memory CD8+ T cells sorted from blood. The subset is: CD45RO+ cells pooled with CCR7-negative TemRA cells. The rearrangement joins TRBV4-1 to TRBJ2-7; tentatively, D is TRBD2 (5 bases). CDR3 amino acids: CASSQVLEGEQYF. DNA for the CDR3: TGCGCCAGCAGCCAAGTGCTTGAGGGCGAGCAGTACTTC.